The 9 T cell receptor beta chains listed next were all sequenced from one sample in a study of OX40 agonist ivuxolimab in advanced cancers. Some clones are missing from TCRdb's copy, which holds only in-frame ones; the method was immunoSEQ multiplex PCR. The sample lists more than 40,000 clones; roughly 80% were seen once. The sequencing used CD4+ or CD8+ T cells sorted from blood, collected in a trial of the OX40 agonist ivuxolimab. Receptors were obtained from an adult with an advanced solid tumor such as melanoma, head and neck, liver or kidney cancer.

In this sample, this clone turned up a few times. The CDR3 sequence: CASSQAIDRVEKLFF. CDR3 in DNA: TGCGCCAGCAGCCAAGCAATAGACAGGGTAGAAAAACTGTTTTTT. The gene calls are TRBV4-1 and TRBJ1-4; 7 bases agree with TRBD1. CDR1 is MGHRA and CDR2 is YSYEKL in the germline V gene. J was trimmed by 8 bases and V by 1 base; bases with no gene match: 7. The CDR3 sequence is 15 residues long.

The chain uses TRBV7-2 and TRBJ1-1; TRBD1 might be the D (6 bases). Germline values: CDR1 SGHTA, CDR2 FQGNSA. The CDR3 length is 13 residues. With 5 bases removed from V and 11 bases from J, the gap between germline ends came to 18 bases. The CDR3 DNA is TGTGCCAGCAGCGTAGACAGGCACCTTCAGGCTTTCTTT. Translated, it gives CASSVDRHLQAFF.

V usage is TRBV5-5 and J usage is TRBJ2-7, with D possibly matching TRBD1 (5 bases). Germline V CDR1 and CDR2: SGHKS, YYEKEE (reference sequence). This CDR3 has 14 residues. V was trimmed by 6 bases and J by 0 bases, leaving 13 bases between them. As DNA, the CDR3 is TGTGCCAGCAAAGACAGCCCCAGCTCCTACGAGCAGTACTTC. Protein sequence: CASKDSPSSYEQYF.

CDR3 residues: CASSVGFSGNTIYF. In nucleotides, the CDR3 is TGTGCCAGCAGCGTGGGGTTCTCTGGAAACACCATATATTTT. The chain has TRBV9 and TRBJ1-3; D remains ambiguous. CDR3 length: 14 amino acids. V dropped 2 bases and J dropped 0 bases, with 6 bases sitting between them. The germline CDR1 and CDR2 sequences are SGDLS and YYNGEE.

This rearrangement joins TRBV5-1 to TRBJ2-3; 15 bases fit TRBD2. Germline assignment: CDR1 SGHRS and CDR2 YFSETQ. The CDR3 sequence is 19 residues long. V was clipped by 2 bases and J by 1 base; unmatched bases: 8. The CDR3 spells CASSLGLAGGPGGTDTQYF. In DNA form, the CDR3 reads TGCGCCAGCAGCTTAGGACTAGCGGGAGGGCCGGGGGGCACAGATACGCAGTATTTT.

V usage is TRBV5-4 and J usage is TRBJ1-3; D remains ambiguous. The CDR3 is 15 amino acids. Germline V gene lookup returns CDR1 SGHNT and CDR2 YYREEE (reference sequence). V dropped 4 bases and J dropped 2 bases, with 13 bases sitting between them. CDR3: CASSPGGVAGNTIYF. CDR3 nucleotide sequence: TGTGCCAGCAGCCCCGGTGGGGTGGCTGGAAACACCATATATTTT.

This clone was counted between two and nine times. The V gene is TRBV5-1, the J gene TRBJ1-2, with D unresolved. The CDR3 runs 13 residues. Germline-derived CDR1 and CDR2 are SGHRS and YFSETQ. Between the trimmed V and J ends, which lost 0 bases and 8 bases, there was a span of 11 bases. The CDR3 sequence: CASSLGQAEGYTF. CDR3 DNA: TGCGCCAGCAGCTTGGGGCAGGCTGAGGGCTACACCTTC.

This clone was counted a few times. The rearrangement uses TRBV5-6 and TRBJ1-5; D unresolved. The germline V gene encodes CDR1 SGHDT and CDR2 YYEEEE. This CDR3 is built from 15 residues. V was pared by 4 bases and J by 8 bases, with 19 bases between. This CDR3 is CASSLRDPRREPQHF. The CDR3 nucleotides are TGTGCCAGCAGCCTGCGAGACCCTCGGAGGGAGCCCCAGCATTTT.

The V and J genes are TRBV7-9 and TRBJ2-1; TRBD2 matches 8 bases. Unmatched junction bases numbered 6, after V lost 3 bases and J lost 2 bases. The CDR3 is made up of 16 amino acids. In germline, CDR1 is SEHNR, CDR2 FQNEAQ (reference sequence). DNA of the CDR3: TGTGCCAGCAGCTTCCGCCCGACTAGCGCCTACAATGAGCAGTTCTTC. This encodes CASSFRPTSAYNEQFF.